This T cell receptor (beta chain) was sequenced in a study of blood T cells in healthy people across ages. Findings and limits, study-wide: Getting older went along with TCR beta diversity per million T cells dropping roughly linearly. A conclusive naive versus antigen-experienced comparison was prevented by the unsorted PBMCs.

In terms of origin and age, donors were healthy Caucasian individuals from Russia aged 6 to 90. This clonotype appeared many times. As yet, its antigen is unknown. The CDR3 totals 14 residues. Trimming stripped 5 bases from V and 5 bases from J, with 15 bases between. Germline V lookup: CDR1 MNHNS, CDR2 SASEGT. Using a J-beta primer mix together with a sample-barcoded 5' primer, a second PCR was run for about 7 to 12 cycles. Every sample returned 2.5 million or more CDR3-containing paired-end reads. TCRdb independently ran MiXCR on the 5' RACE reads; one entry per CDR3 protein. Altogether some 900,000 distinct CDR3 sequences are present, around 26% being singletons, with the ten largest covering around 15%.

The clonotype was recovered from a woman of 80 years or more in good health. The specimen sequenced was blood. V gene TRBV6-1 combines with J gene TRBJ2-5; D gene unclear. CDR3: CASSRRPVGETQYF. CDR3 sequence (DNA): TGTGCCAGCAGTCGGAGACCCGTTGGGGAGACCCAGTACTTC.